This T cell receptor (beta chain) emerged from a study of T cell repertoires in cytomegalovirus infection. The overall study: An indication of both CMV infection and matching HLA type came from public TCR beta signatures.

This clonotype was seen repeatedly, ten times or more. Antigen unknown. In TCRdb, the reads were re-called with MiXCR into one record per CDR3 protein. The table lists over 250,000 distinct CDR3 sequences, around 20% of them singletons. Study findings and constraints: The ex vivo response was dominated by HLA-C-restricted CMV-specific TCR beta clonotypes. Adding up the frequency of public TCR beta families identified people who carried CMV plus the relevant HLA.

The CDR3 runs 15 residues. Germline CDR1 and CDR2: MGHRA and YSYEKL. V was cut by 3 bases and J by 3 bases, with 15 bases left in between. This chain joins TRBV4-1 and TRBJ2-7; D is uncertain. The source was cultured PBMCs, collected from culture after CMV antigen stimulation. The sequence was obtained from a human donor in good health (CMV status not recorded). Some clones in this sample may be carry-over from other donors' samples. The CDR3 loop reads CASSHRVIWDYEQYV. CDR3 coding DNA: TGCGCCAGCAGCCACCGAGTCATCTGGGACTACGAGCAGTACGTC.